This T cell receptor beta chain was observed in a study of T-cell memory formation after mild COVID-19. Overall study: Among the donors, TCR clusters were largely specific to each donor.

This clonotype appeared a few times. Its antigen is still unknown. A 5'RACE reaction primed in the constant segment made cDNA libraries of TCR alpha and TCR beta, and these carried sample barcodes and UMIs. TCRdb itself ran the 5' RACE reads through MiXCR, one entry per CDR3 protein. This table has about 560,000 distinct CDR3 sequences, more than 15% appearing once. Broader study findings: A subset of responding clones appeared in pre-infection memory, suggesting cross-reactive memory joined. The study found contracting CD4+ clones mainly in CM and EM and contracting CD8+ clones in EMRA.

V lost 8 bases, J lost 9 bases, and 20 bases stayed unmatched. The CDR3 spans 19 residues. Germline V gene sequence: CDR1 SGHAT, CDR2 FQNNGV. The sequence came from an adult woman who had mild COVID-19 (a few samples of this study predate the infection). Cell type and time point are not known. Material: PBMCs or a T cell subset sorted from them (not recorded which). The rearrangement joins TRBV11-2 to TRBJ2-1; 15 bases agree with TRBD2. The CDR3 loop is CASGTRTSGRAGCLTEQFF. CDR3 nucleotide sequence: TGTGCCAGCGGGACCAGGACTAGCGGGAGGGCCGGGTGTCTTACTGAGCAGTTCTTC.